This T cell receptor (beta chain) was recorded in a study of blood T cell repertoires in COVID-19. On the study more broadly: Sites in the United States, Italy and Spain provided acute and convalescent COVID-19 samples. T cells, B-cell-depleted T cells, or PBMCs provided the cDNA or gDNA that served as material.

Source study methods: Estimates of nucleated cell counts were drawn from the amplification of reference gene primers. Clones were sequenced by immunoSEQ multiplex PCR, and TCRdb holds only the in-frame ones, with some missing. From that table come the V and J calls and clone size; the DNA was used to work out D and trimming. There are 200,000 to 300,000 clones in the sample; roughly 80% occur only once, and approximately 9.6% lies in the top ten. The CDR3 contains 15 residues. Germline CDR1 reads SQVTM; CDR2 reads ANQGSEA. V lost 4 bases and J 0 bases, leaving 15 bases between the germline ends. Material for sequencing was peripheral blood. The chain combines TRBV29-1 with TRBJ1-1; perhaps TRBD1 as D (5 bases). The source is a woman older than 75 with acute or convalescent COVID-19. CDR3 nucleotides: TGCAGCGTTGGAGTTGGGGGGTCGGTGAACACTGAAGCTTTCTTT. It translates to CSVGVGGSVNTEAFF.